This TCR beta chain was sequenced during a study of OX40 agonist ivuxolimab in advanced cancers. Study summary: Patients were treated with intravenous ivuxolimab, dosed at 0.01 to 10 mg/kg and infused every 2 weeks.

Generated by immunoSEQ multiplex PCR, the TCRdb table keeps only in-frame clones and is missing some. Of 70,000 to 95,000 clones detected, around 80% appear once; the ten largest clones hold 1.5% to 2%. CDR3 length: 13 residues. In germline, CDR1 is GTSNPN, CDR2 SVGIG (reference sequence). The V and J ends lost 7 bases and 2 bases respectively, with 14 bases between them. The sample consisted of CD4+ or CD8+ T cells sorted from blood, taken in a trial of the OX40 agonist ivuxolimab. J is TRBJ1-2 and V is TRBV30; D perhaps matches TRBD1 (6 bases). The clonotype was recovered from an adult with an advanced solid tumor such as melanoma, head and neck, liver or kidney cancer. The CDR3 region has the DNA TGTGCCTCTAAGGGGGAAAGGAACTATGGCTACACCTTC. This gives the protein CASKGERNYGYTF. The complete variable domain, with remaining parts taken from reference TRBV30 and TRBJ1-2, reads SQTIHQWPATLVQPVGSPLSLECTVEGTSNPNLYWYRQAAGRGLQLLFYSVGIGQISSEVPQNLSASRPQDRQFILSSKKLLLSDSGFYLCASKGERNYGYTFGSGTRLTVV.